These T cell receptor beta chains were read from a single sample in a study of cytomegalovirus exposure and HLA in healthy donors. Libraries were prepared by immunoSEQ multiplex PCR; TCRdb keeps only in-frame clonotypes and omits some of them. The top ten hold under 0.85% of the sample, which has 170,000 or so clones, 80% seen once. The sequencing sample was made of PBMCs. These receptors were obtained from a boy aged 5 to 17 in good health and CMV-seronegative. Each CDR3 is given with its conserved first and last residue. Each record gives: J gene, clone size, V gene, D gene, CDR3 protein, CDR3 DNA. A D gene is named only where the DNA matches it firmly. Size tells how often a clone was seen (once, few, many) or the class of an expanded clone, and some rows leave it out.

J: TRBJ2-1
size: once
V: TRBV4-1
D: TRBD1
CDR3: CASSQTGTTYNEQFF
DNA: TGCGCCAGCAGCCAGACAGGGACGACCTACAATGAGCAGTTCTTC

J: TRBJ1-1
size: NA
V: TRBV19
D: NA
CDR3: CASRRGRGNLGNTEAFF
DNA: TGTGCCAGTAGGAGGGGCAGGGGAAATTTAGGGAACACTGAAGCTTTCTTT

J: TRBJ2-1
size: once
V: TRBV11-2
D: TRBD2
CDR3: CASSLDPLRGGLGNEQFF
DNA: TGTGCCAGCAGCTTAGACCCTTTGCGGGGGGGTCTGGGCAATGAGCAGTTCTTC

J: TRBJ1-2
size: NA
V: TRBV27
D: NA
CDR3: CASAPTGEVGGYTF
DNA: TGTGCCAGCGCGCCGACCGGGGAGGTTGGTGGCTACACCTTC

J: TRBJ1-5
size: NA
V: TRBV4-1
D: TRBD1
CDR3: CASSPRDRNYQPQHF
DNA: TGCGCCAGCAGCCCGCGGGACAGAAACTATCAGCCCCAGCATTTT

J: TRBJ2-1
size: NA
V: TRBV5-8
D: TRBD1
CDR3: CASSLSTGTGGGEQFF
DNA: TGTGCCAGCAGCTTGTCCACCGGGACAGGGGGTGGTGAGCAGTTCTTC

J: TRBJ2-3
size: once
V: TRBV2
D: TRBD2
CDR3: CASSPGAGGTDTQYF
DNA: TGTGCCAGCAGTCCCGGCGCGGGGGGCACAGATACGCAGTATTTT

J: TRBJ1-3
size: NA
V: TRBV9
D: TRBD1
CDR3: CASSGTGTGGSGNTIYF
DNA: TGTGCCAGCAGCGGGACCGGGACAGGGGGCTCTGGAAACACCATATATTTT

J: TRBJ2-5
size: few
V: TRBV6-1
D: TRBD1
CDR3: CASSSLQGEETQYF
DNA: TGTGCCAGCAGTTCATTACAGGGGGAAGAGACCCAGTACTTC

J: TRBJ1-2
size: NA
V: TRBV9
D: NA
CDR3: CASSVAGGDLRIGYTF
DNA: TGTGCCAGCAGCGTAGCCGGGGGGGACCTCCGTATTGGCTACACCTTC

J: TRBJ2-1
size: NA
V: TRBV30
D: TRBD1
CDR3: CATDRDNEQFF
DNA: TGTGCCACAGACAGGGACAATGAGCAGTTCTTC

J: TRBJ1-2
size: NA
V: TRBV5-1
D: NA
CDR3: CASSSQPGGQNYGYTF
DNA: TGCGCCAGCAGCTCACAGCCGGGGGGGCAGAACTATGGCTACACCTTC

J: TRBJ1-2
size: NA
V: TRBV5-6
D: NA
CDR3: CASSVTGGYGYTF
DNA: TGTGCCAGCAGCGTCACAGGTGGCTATGGCTACACCTTC

J: TRBJ2-7
size: NA
V: TRBV30
D: TRBD1
CDR3: CAWRDRAVYEQYF
DNA: TGTGCCTGGAGGGACAGGGCAGTCTACGAGCAGTACTTC

J: TRBJ2-5
size: NA
V: TRBV19
D: TRBD2
CDR3: CASGLAGEETQYF
DNA: TGTGCCAGCGGACTAGCGGGAGAAGAGACCCAGTACTTC

J: TRBJ2-1
size: NA
V: TRBV4-3
D: NA
CDR3: CASSHSNSWMPEQFF
DNA: TGCGCCAGCAGCCATTCTAACAGTTGGATGCCAGAGCAGTTCTTC

J: TRBJ1-2
size: NA
V: TRBV6-5
D: NA
CDR3: CASSPRTEYGYTF
DNA: TGTGCCAGCAGTCCTAGAACGGAATATGGCTACACCTTC

J: TRBJ1-4
size: NA
V: TRBV9
D: NA
CDR3: CASSPVGGFEEKLFF
DNA: TGTGCCAGCAGCCCGGTGGGGGGGTTTGAAGAAAAACTGTTTTTT

J: TRBJ2-2
size: NA
V: TRBV30
D: TRBD2
CDR3: CAWRTAGVYTGELFF
DNA: TGTGCCTGGAGAACAGCGGGGGTTTACACCGGGGAGCTGTTTTTT